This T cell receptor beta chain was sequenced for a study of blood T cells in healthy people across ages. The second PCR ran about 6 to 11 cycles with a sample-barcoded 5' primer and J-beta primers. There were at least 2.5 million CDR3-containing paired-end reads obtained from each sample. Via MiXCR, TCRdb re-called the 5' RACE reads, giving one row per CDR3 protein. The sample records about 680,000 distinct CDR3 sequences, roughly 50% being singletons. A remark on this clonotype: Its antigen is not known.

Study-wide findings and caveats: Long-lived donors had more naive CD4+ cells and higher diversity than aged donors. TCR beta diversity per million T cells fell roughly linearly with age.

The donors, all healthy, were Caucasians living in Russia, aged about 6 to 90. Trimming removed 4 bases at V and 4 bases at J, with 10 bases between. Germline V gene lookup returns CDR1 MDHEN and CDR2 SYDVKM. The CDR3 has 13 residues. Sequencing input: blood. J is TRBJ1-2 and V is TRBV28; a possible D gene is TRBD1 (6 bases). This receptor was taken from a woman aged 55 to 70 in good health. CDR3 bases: TGTGCCAGCAGTTACGGGACAAGCTATGGCTACACCTTC. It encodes CASSYGTSYGYTF.